The 9 T cell receptor beta chains given below trace back to one sample, sequenced in a study of blood T cell repertoires in COVID-19. The method was immunoSEQ multiplex PCR; TCRdb's version includes in-frame clones alone and lacks a portion of them. The sample lists fewer than 350,000 clones, 70% to 90% occurring once. Sequencing input: peripheral blood. The receptor source for this set is a woman aged 25 to 39 with COVID-19, enrolled during active disease.

This clone was recorded a few times. The chain has TRBV9 and TRBJ1-1; D gene ambiguous. The CDR3 contains 14 residues. The V end was cut by 3 bases, the J end by 4 bases, with 13 bases between. CDR1 is SGDLS, CDR2 YYNGEE, per germline. The DNA for the CDR3 is TGTGCCAGCAGCGCGCAACCTATTGGCACTGAAGCTTTCTTT. It yields the protein CASSAQPIGTEAFF.

The chain uses TRBV27 and TRBJ1-2; D remains unclear. V shed 5 bases and J shed 2 bases, with 18 bases lying between them. CDR3 length equals 16 residues. CDR1 is MNHEY, CDR2 SMNVEV, per germline (reference sequence). The DNA of the CDR3 is TGTGCCAGCAGTCCCCTGTGGGAGGGCAGGAACTATGGCTACACCTTC. Translation: CASSPLWEGRNYGYTF.

The rearrangement links TRBV25-1 to TRBJ2-1, with 10 bases lining up with TRBD2. J gave up 4 bases and V 4 bases, and 10 bases lay outside the gene matches. CDR1 is MGHDK and CDR2 is SYGVNS in the germline V gene. The CDR3 runs 17 residues. DNA of the CDR3: TGTGCCAGCAGTGGGACTAGCGGCCCCCAGGGGTACAATGAGCAGTTCTTC. Its protein is CASSGTSGPQGYNEQFF.

This clone was found once. The chain is built from TRBV19 and TRBJ2-1, with D perhaps matching TRBD2 (5 bases). The CDR3 is made up of 14 amino acids. The V and J ends lost 5 bases and 6 bases respectively, with 14 bases between them. CDR1 and CDR2 (germline): LNHDA, SQIVND (reference sequence). CDR3 DNA sequence: TGTGCCAGTAGTCCTGACGGGGTCTTCAATGAGCAGTTCTTC. As protein: CASSPDGVFNEQFF. The full variable domain, completed using reference TRBV19 and TRBJ2-1, is DGGITQSPKYLFRKEGQNVTLSCEQNLNHDAMYWYRQDPGQGLRLIYYSQIVNDFQKGDIAEGYSVSREKKESFPLTVTSAQKNPTAFYLCASSPDGVFNEQFFGPGTRLTVL.

CDR3 sequence reads: CASSPMTGTYYEQYF. The CDR3 region has the DNA TGCGCCAGCAGCCCGATGACAGGGACATACTACGAGCAGTACTTC. This rearrangement joins TRBV5-1 to TRBJ2-7; 7 bases agree with TRBD1. Germline CDR1 reads SGHRS; CDR2 reads YFSETQ. The J segment lost 3 bases and the V segment lost 4 bases, leaving 10 bases of the junction unmatched. This CDR3 region has 15 residues.

This rearrangement joins TRBV21-1 to TRBJ1-2; the table's TRBD1 call for D was not verified on the DNA. TRBV21-1 represents a pseudogene. The CDR3 loop spans 15 amino acids. This chain's CDR3 is CASSTLGGSNYGYTF. The DNA of the CDR3 is TGTGCCAGCAGCACCCTTGGGGGCTCTAACTATGGCTACACCTTC.

The chain employs TRBV2 and TRBJ2-1; TRBD2 aligns across 8 bases. The CDR3 is 15 residues long. In germline, CDR1 is SNHLY, CDR2 FYNNEI. J was trimmed by 0 bases and V by 6 bases; bases with no gene match: 4. CDR3 sequence (DNA): TGTGCCAGCAGCGACGGGGGGGCCTCCTACAATGAGCAGTTCTTC. Its translation: CASSDGGASYNEQFF.

The gene calls are TRBV19 and TRBJ1-2; D possibly corresponds to TRBD1 (6 bases). Germline V CDR1 and CDR2: LNHDA, SQIVND (reference sequence). The CDR3 covers 13 residues. Deletions cut 6 bases from V and 4 bases from J, with 12 bases between. DNA for the CDR3: TGTGCCAGTAGGGGGGCGGCTTTCTATGGCTACACCTTC. Amino acids: CASRGAAFYGYTF.

V and J are TRBV2 and TRBJ2-1, with 8 bases matching TRBD1. CDR1 is SNHLY, CDR2 FYNNEI, per germline. The trim removed 8 bases at V and 4 bases at J, leaving 1 base unmatched. The length of the CDR3 is 12 residues. This chain's CDR3 is CASGQGYNEQFF. For the CDR3, the DNA is TGTGCCAGCGGACAGGGTTACAATGAGCAGTTCTTC. Drawing the rest from reference TRBV2 and TRBJ2-1, the complete variable domain is EPEVTQTPSHQVTQMGQEVILRCVPISNHLYFYWYRQILGQKVEFLVSFYNNEISEKSEIFDDQFSVERPDGSNFTLKIRSTKLEDSAMYFCASGQGYNEQFFGPGTRLTVL.